The 8 T cell receptor beta chains given below trace back to one sample, sequenced in a study of blood T cell repertoires in COVID-19. Profiled with immunoSEQ multiplex PCR; TCRdb holds only in-frame clones, not every one. The sample lists 200,000 to 300,000 clones; approximately 91% were seen once. The specimen was peripheral blood. The source of these receptors is a person aged 18 to 29 with COVID-19, enrolled during active disease.

The chain uses TRBV7-2 and TRBJ2-7; D not certain. Germline V lookup: CDR1 SGHTA, CDR2 FQGNSA. The CDR3 totals 13 residues. V lost 0 bases and J lost 4, with 7 bases in between. The CDR3 loop is CASSLAPVYEQYF. As DNA, the CDR3 is TGTGCCAGCAGCTTAGCCCCAGTTTACGAGCAGTACTTC.

The chain couples TRBV3-1 (or the pseudogene TRBV3-2) to TRBJ2-1; 7 bases align to TRBD2. V dropped 2 bases and J dropped 2; count of bases not matched to a gene: 3. Germline CDR1 LGHDT, CDR2 YNNKEL (reference sequence). The CDR3 sequence is 15 residues long. The CDR3 loop reads CASSQQGGTYNEQFF. The CDR3 bases are TGTGCCAGCAGCCAACAGGGAGGGACCTACAATGAGCAGTTCTTC.

The table lists this clone with a count of one. An end of the junction does not agree with germline; a read error may underlie this. As DNA, the CDR3 is TGTGCCAGTGCGGACTTACGCGTCACACTCTTC. It specifies CASADLRVTLF. The V gene is TRBV28, the J gene TRBJ1-2; D is undetermined. This CDR3 spans 11 amino acids. The germline gives CDR1 MDHEN, CDR2 SYDVKM.

V is TRBV6-5 and J is TRBJ1-2; maybe TRBD1 (6 bases). Germline loops: CDR1 MNHEY, CDR2 SVGAGI. This CDR3 region has 15 residues. V was trimmed by 6 bases and J by 2 bases, leaving 16 bases between them. CDR3 protein: CASRIPGQRNYGYTF. For the CDR3, the DNA is TGTGCCAGCAGAATACCGGGACAACGGAACTATGGCTACACCTTC.

The V and J genes are TRBV2 and TRBJ1-5; 9 bases are shared with TRBD1. The trim removed 4 bases at V and 7 bases at J, leaving 5 bases unmatched. CDR1 and CDR2 from the germline V gene are SNHLY and FYNNEI. CDR3 length: 14 amino acids. CDR3 nucleotides: TGTGCCAGCAGTGGGACAGGGGCAAGCCAGCCCCAGCATTTT. Protein: CASSGTGASQPQHF.

This rearrangement joins TRBV27 to TRBJ2-1; possibly TRBD1 for D (6 bases). The CDR3 runs to 15 residues. From germline, CDR1 is MNHEY and CDR2 SMNVEV (reference sequence). V lost 6 bases, J lost 3 bases, and 15 bases lay in between. The CDR3 DNA follows: TGTGCCAGCAGCCGATACGGGACATTCTACAATGAGCAGTTCTTC. Translated, it gives CASSRYGTFYNEQFF.

This CDR3 is CASSPGLAGNYNEQFF. The CDR3 coding sequence is TGTGCCAGCTCACCCGGACTAGCAGGAAATTACAATGAGCAGTTCTTC. V and J are TRBV18 and TRBJ2-1; 8 bases map to TRBD2. The CDR3 covers 16 residues. Germline CDR1 and CDR2: KGHSH and LQKENI. V lost 3 bases and J lost 4; bases outside the gene matches: 8.

The rearrangement joins TRBV28 to TRBJ2-7, with D unresolved. The CDR3 consists of 15 residues. CDR1 MDHEN and CDR2 SYDVKM come from the germline V gene. V gave up 2 bases and J gave up 0 bases, with 11 bases separating them. The DNA of the CDR3 is TGTGCCAGCAGTTTAGGTTCTGAGAGCTCCTACGAGCAGTACTTC. Protein product: CASSLGSESSYEQYF.